These 21 T cell receptor beta chains came from one sample sequenced in a study of blood T cell repertoires in COVID-19. Some clones are missing from TCRdb's copy, which holds only in-frame ones; the method was immunoSEQ multiplex PCR. The table has approximately 190,000 clones, over 80% seen once; the top ten hold approximately 6.5%. The sequenced material came from peripheral blood. Receptor source: a woman between 40 and 50 years old with acute or convalescent COVID-19.

J is TRBJ1-4 and V is TRBV19; 11 positions agree with TRBD1. Trimming removed 8 bases from V and 10 bases from J; junction bases left unmatched: 6. Looked up from germline, CDR1 is LNHDA and CDR2 is SQIVND (reference sequence). CDR3 length: 13 residues. The chain's CDR3 is CASRDRGKGKLFF. Here the CDR3 DNA reads TGTGCCAGTCGGGACAGGGGGAAAGGAAAACTGTTTTTT.

The CDR3 reads CASSEAGAVNSPLHF. CDR3 nucleotide sequence: TGTGCCAGCAGTGAAGCTGGGGCAGTAAATTCACCCCTCCACTTT. V and J are TRBV6-1 and TRBJ1-6; maybe TRBD1 (5 bases). V lost 0 bases to trimming and J lost 7 bases, with 10 bases between them. Germline V lookup: CDR1 MNHNS, CDR2 SASEGT. This CDR3 has 15 amino acids.

The chain is built from TRBV5-6 and TRBJ2-5; 13 bases are a match to TRBD2. The CDR3 is 16 amino acids. The ends lost 0 bases at V and 2 bases at J; junction bases unmatched: 1. Germline V gene sequence: CDR1 SGHDT, CDR2 YYEEEE. In DNA form, the CDR3 reads TGTGCCAGCAGCTTGGGGGGACTAGCGGGACAAGAGACCCAGTACTTC. Translation: CASSLGGLAGQETQYF.

The rearrangement uses TRBV3-1 (or the pseudogene TRBV3-2) and TRBJ2-5; D call uncertain. Germline assignment: CDR1 LGHDT and CDR2 YNNKEL (reference sequence). Trimming took off 4 bases at V and 4 bases at J, with 4 bases between the two ends. This CDR3 spans 11 amino acids. CDR3 sequence: CASSLRETQYF. The CDR3 DNA follows: TGTGCCAGCAGCCTGCGAGAGACCCAGTACTTC.

This rearrangement joins TRBV6-6 to TRBJ1-1, with 7 bases fitting TRBD1. The CDR3 is 11 amino acids. Trimming took 8 bases from V and 13 from J; bases not matched to a gene: 10. Germline V gives CDR1 MNHNY, CDR2 SVGAGI (reference sequence). The CDR3 spells CASVGQGVGFF. The CDR3 DNA is TGTGCCAGCGTCGGGCAGGGGGTGGGTTTCTTT.

The V and J genes are TRBV28 and TRBJ1-2; D perhaps matches TRBD1 (6 bases). This CDR3 region has 16 residues. Per germline, CDR1 MDHEN and CDR2 SYDVKM. V lost 5 bases, J lost 3 bases, and 19 bases lay in between. The CDR3 nucleotides read TGTGCCAGCAGTATCCCACAGGGACGGGAGGACTATGGCTACACCTTC. Its protein is CASSIPQGREDYGYTF.

The chain employs TRBV7-6 and TRBJ1-3, with 9 bases lining up with TRBD1. This CDR3 is 16 amino acids long. CDR1 and CDR2 (germline): SGHVS, FNYEAQ. J gave up 3 bases and V 1 base, and 4 bases lay outside the gene matches. The CDR3 DNA is TGTGCCAGCAGCTTAGTTGGGACAGGGTTTGGAAACACCATATATTTT. The encoded protein is CASSLVGTGFGNTIYF.

This clone was counted a single time. The sample has other DNA sequences that encode this CDR3 too. The chain employs TRBV6-6 and TRBJ2-7; D might be TRBD1 (5 bases). V was trimmed by 4 bases and J by 3 bases, leaving 7 bases between them. This CDR3 has 12 residues. Germline V gene sequence: CDR1 MNHNY, CDR2 SVGAGI (reference sequence). The DNA for the CDR3 is TGTGCCAGCAGTTCCCAGGGCTACGAGCAGTACTTC. Its translation: CASSSQGYEQYF.

This rearrangement joins TRBV2 to TRBJ1-5; 12 bases fit TRBD1. The CDR3 extends over 16 amino acids. Germline V gene sequence: CDR1 SNHLY, CDR2 FYNNEI. V shed 10 bases and J 1 base; nucleotides not matched to a gene: 8. CDR3 sequence (DNA): TGTGCCACCTCGGTGGGACAGGGGGCGAGCAATCAGCCCCAGCATTTT. Its translation: CATSVGQGASNQPQHF.

This rearrangement joins TRBV5-1 to TRBJ1-5; 7 positions match TRBD1. Trimming took 4 bases from V and 3 from J; bases not matched to a gene: 4. The length of the CDR3 is 14 residues. Germline values: CDR1 SGHRS, CDR2 YFSETQ. Here the CDR3 reads CASSTGQPNQPQHF. The CDR3 DNA follows: TGCGCCAGCAGCACGGGACAGCCCAATCAGCCCCAGCATTTT. The full variable domain, with the rest looked up from reference TRBV5-1 and TRBJ1-5, is KAGVTQTPRYLIKTRGQQVTLSCSPISGHRSVSWYQQTPGQGLQFLFEYFSETQRNKGNFPGRFSGRQFSNSRSEMNVSTLELGDSALYLCASSTGQPNQPQHFGDGTRLSIL.

The rearrangement uses TRBV27 and TRBJ2-7, with D perhaps TRBD1 (5 bases). Germline CDR1 reads MNHEY; CDR2 reads SMNVEV (reference sequence). Trimming removed 5 bases from V and 7 bases from J, with 12 bases in between. The CDR3 loop spans 12 amino acids. The CDR3 DNA follows: TGTGCCAGCAGTGCCGGTGACAGAGAGCAGTACTTC. Translation gives CASSAGDREQYF.

V and J are TRBV5-4 and TRBJ2-3, with TRBD1 matching 7 bases. The germline CDR1 and CDR2 sequences are SGHNT and YYREEE (reference sequence). CDR3 length: 16 residues. J lost 2 bases, V lost 4 bases, and 10 bases had no gene match. The CDR3 DNA reads as TGTGCCAGCAGCGCACTGACAGGGTCTGACACAGATACGCAGTATTTT. Translated, it gives CASSALTGSDTDTQYF.

The chain recombines TRBV15 with TRBJ2-5; TRBD1 matches 7 bases. The CDR3 spans 15 residues. The germline V gene has CDR1 LNHNV and CDR2 YYDKDF (reference sequence). V lost 3 bases, J lost 6 bases, and 10 bases stayed unmatched. DNA of the CDR3: TGTGCCACCAGCAGGTCGACAGGGTCCGAAAAGACCCAGTACTTC. It codes for CATSRSTGSEKTQYF.

This clone has a handful of counts. This sample includes further DNA sequences coding for the same CDR3. The chain employs TRBV18 and TRBJ1-5; TRBD1 is a possible D gene (6 bases). Germline V gene lookup returns CDR1 KGHSH and CDR2 LQKENI. This CDR3 is 13 amino acids long. V lost 4 bases and J lost 4, with 8 bases in between. The CDR3 nucleotides are TGTGCCAGCTCACAGGGGGAGAATCAGCCCCAGCATTTT. Protein: CASSQGENQPQHF. The full variable domain, rest sourced from reference TRBV18 and TRBJ1-5, is NAGVMQNPRHLVRRRGQEARLRCSPMKGHSHVYWYRQLPEEGLKFMVYLQKENIIDESGMPKERFSAEFPKEGPSILRIQQVVRGDSAAYFCASSQGENQPQHFGDGTRLSIL.

This clone was seen a single time. V gene TRBV10-3 combines with J gene TRBJ1-2; TRBD1 aligns across 8 bases. Losses at the gene ends were 0 bases for V and 1 base for J; bases not matched to a gene: 10. CDR1 is ENHRY, CDR2 SYGVKD, per germline. The CDR3 consists of 18 residues. The CDR3 DNA sequence: TGTGCCATCAGTGAGTCGGGGCAGGGGGCGAACCTTAACTATGGCTACACCTTC. It codes for CAISESGQGANLNYGYTF.

The chain joins TRBV6-5 to TRBJ1-5, with D uncertain. The V gene's germline CDR1 is MNHEY and CDR2 SVGAGI. V was pared by 8 bases and J by 2 bases, with 7 bases between. This CDR3 contains 12 residues. This chain's CDR3 is CASGHRNQPQHF. The CDR3 nucleotides read TGTGCCAGCGGCCACCGCAATCAGCCCCAGCATTTT.

This chain links TRBV30 with TRBJ2-1; D perhaps matches TRBD1 (6 bases). The V gene lost 1 base and the J gene lost 4 bases, with 17 bases spanning the gap. This CDR3 has 16 amino acids. The germline gives CDR1 GTSNPN, CDR2 SVGIG (reference sequence). The CDR3 bases are TGTGCCTGGAGTGGTATGGGACAAATATCGTACAATGAGCAGTTCTTC. Its protein is CAWSGMGQISYNEQFF. Based on the CDR3 plus reference TRBV30 and TRBJ2-1, the full variable domain is SQTIHQWPATLVQPVGSPLSLECTVEGTSNPNLYWYRQAAGRGLQLLFYSVGIGQISSEVPQNLSASRPQDRQFILSSKKLLLSDSGFYLCAWSGMGQISYNEQFFGPGTRLTVL.

The table lists this clone with a few counts. CDR3 nucleotide sequence: TGTGCCAGCAGTGCCATACTAGCGGGGGTCCCTCATGAGCAGTTCTTC. It is translated as CASSAILAGVPHEQFF. This chain connects TRBV6-4 to TRBJ2-1; 11 bases fit TRBD2. The junction had 10 bases not matched to a gene; V was cut back by 4 bases and J by 8 bases. CDR1 and CDR2 (germline): MRHNA, SNTAGT. The CDR3 loop spans 16 amino acids.

The CDR3, as DNA: TGTGCCAGCAGCCAAGGTCACGGGTCTAACACTGAAGCTTTCTTT. Amino acid sequence: CASSQGHGSNTEAFF. The chain employs TRBV4-2 and TRBJ1-1; D unresolved. The V and J ends lost 1 base and 2 bases respectively, with 11 bases between them. Germline-derived CDR1 and CDR2 are LGHNA and YNFKEQ. The CDR3 runs to 15 residues.

The gene calls are TRBV9 and TRBJ1-4; a possible D gene is TRBD1 (5 bases). The CDR3 is 13 amino acids. V shed 3 bases and J shed 4 bases, with 7 bases lying between them. Germline CDR1 and CDR2: SGDLS and YYNGEE. CDR3 region: CASSEGYNEKLFF. As DNA, the CDR3 is TGTGCCAGCAGCGAGGGGTATAATGAAAAACTGTTTTTT.

To note about this clone: One end of the junction is discordant with germline, which a read error may explain. CDR3 sequence reads: CASSPPLGQTLF. The CDR3 DNA is TGTGCCAGCAGTCCACCCTTGGGACAGACGTTGTTT. This rearrangement joins TRBV12-3 or TRBV12-4 to TRBJ1-1, with TRBD1 matching 7 bases. The CDR3 is 12 amino acids.